The entry below describes one TCR beta chain. Antigen: not known. This specimen comes from a study of tumor-infiltrating lymphocytes in localized non-small cell lung cancer. Study-wide context: Each patient gave resected tumor and non-adjacent uninvolved lung tissue. Study-wide results and limits: Not all patients were TCR sequenced, owing to tissue quantity.

The V segment lost 6 bases and the J segment 6 bases; nucleotides outside the gene matches: 4. The CDR3 runs to 13 residues. The germline gives CDR1 MNHEY, CDR2 SVGAGI. The table came from immunoSEQ multiplex PCR; TCRdb's copy has only in-frame clones and leaves some out. The repertoire includes about 13,000 clones, 79% of them detected once, and roughly an eighth sits in the top ten. This TCR came from a human donor with non-small cell lung cancer. The sample comprised lung tumor tissue. V is TRBV6-5 and J is TRBJ1-2; the match to TRBD1 covers 10 bases. CDR3 sequence: CASSSGTGDGYTF. For the CDR3, the DNA is TGTGCCAGCAGCTCCGGGACAGGGGATGGCTACACCTTC.